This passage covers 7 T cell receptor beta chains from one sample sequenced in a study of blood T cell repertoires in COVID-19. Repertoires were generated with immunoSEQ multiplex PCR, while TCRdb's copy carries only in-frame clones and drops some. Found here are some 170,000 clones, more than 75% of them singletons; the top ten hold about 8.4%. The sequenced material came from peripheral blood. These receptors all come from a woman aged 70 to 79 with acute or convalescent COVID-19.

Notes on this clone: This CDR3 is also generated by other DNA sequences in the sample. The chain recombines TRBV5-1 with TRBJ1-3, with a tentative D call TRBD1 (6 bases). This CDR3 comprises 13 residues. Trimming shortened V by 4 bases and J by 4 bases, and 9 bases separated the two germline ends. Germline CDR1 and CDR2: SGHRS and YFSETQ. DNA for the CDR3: TGCGCCAGCAGCCAAGGACAGGGAAACACCATATATTTT. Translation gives CASSQGQGNTIYF.

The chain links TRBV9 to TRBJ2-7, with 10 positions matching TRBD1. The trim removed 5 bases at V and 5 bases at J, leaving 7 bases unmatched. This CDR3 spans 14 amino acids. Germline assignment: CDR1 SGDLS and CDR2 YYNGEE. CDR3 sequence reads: CASSDSDRGDEQYF. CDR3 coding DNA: TGTGCCAGCAGTGATTCGGACAGGGGGGACGAGCAGTACTTC.

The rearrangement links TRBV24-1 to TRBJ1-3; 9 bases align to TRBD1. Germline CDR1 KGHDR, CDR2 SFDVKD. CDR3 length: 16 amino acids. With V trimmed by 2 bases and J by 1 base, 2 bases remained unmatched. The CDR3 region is CATSDSGTGSGNTIYF. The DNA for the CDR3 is TGTGCCACCAGTGATTCGGGGACAGGGTCTGGAAACACCATATATTTT.

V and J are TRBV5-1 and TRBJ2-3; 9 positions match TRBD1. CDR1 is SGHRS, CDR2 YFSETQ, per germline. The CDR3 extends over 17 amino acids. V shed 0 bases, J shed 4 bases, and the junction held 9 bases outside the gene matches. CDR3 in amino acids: CASSLEAGQGGADTQYF. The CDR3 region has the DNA TGCGCCAGCAGCTTGGAGGCGGGACAGGGCGGTGCAGATACGCAGTATTTT. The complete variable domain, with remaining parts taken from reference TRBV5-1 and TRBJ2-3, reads KAGVTQTPRYLIKTRGQQVTLSCSPISGHRSVSWYQQTPGQGLQFLFEYFSETQRNKGNFPGRFSGRQFSNSRSEMNVSTLELGDSALYLCASSLEAGQGGADTQYFGPGTRLTVL.

This chain's CDR3 is CASSFTGTSVIGEQYF. The CDR3 DNA reads TGTGCCAGCAGCTTTACCGGGACTAGCGTGATCGGGGAGCAGTACTTC. This chain links TRBV11-2 with TRBJ2-7; 10 bases match TRBD2. CDR1 is SGHAT and CDR2 is FQNNGV in the germline V gene. V dropped 3 bases and J dropped 7; count of bases not matched to a gene: 12. The CDR3 runs 16 residues.

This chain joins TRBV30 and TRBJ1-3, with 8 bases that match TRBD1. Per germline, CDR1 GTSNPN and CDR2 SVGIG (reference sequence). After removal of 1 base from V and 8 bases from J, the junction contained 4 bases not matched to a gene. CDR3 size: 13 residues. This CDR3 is CAWSADREYTIYF. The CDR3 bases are TGTGCCTGGAGTGCGGACAGGGAATACACCATATATTTT.

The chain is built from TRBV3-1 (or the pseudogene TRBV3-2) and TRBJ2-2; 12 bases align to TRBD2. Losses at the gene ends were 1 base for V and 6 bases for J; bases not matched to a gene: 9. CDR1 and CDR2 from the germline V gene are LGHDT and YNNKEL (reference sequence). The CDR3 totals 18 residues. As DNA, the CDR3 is TGTGCCAGCAGCCAAGTCCCTAGCGGGGGGGCTTTTGCCGGGGAGCTGTTTTTT. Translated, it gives CASSQVPSGGAFAGELFF.